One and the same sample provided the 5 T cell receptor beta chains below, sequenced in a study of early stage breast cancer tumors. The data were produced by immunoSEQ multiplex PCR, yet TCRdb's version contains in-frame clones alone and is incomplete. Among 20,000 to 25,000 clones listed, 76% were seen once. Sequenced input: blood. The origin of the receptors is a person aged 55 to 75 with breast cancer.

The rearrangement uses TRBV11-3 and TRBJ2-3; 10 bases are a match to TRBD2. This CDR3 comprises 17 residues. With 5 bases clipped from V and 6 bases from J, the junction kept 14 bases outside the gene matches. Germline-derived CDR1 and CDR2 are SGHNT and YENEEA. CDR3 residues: CASSPHDQAGGWDTQYF. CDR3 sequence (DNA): TGTGCCAGCAGCCCTCATGACCAAGCGGGGGGGTGGGATACGCAGTATTTT.

The CDR3 protein is CASSPGTGTGGAYEQYF. The CDR3 coding sequence is TGTGCCAGCAGCCCCGGAACGGGGACAGGGGGCGCGTACGAGCAGTACTTC. The chain carries TRBV7-8 and TRBJ2-7, with TRBD1 identical over 12 bases. The CDR3 length is 17 residues. Germline CDR1 and CDR2: SGHVS and FQNEAQ. Trimming at V came to 5 bases and at J to 4 bases, leaving 12 bases not matched to a gene.

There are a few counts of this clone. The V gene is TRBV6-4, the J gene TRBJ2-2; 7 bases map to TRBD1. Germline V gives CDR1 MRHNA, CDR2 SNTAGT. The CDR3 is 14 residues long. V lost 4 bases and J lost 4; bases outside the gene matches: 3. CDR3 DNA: TGTGCCAGCAGTGTCCGGACAGGCACCGGGGAGCTGTTTTTT. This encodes CASSVRTGTGELFF.

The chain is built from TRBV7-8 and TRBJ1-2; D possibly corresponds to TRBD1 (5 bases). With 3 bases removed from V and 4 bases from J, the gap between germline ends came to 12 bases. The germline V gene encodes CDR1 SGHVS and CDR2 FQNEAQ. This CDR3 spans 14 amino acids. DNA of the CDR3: TGTGCCAGCAGCTTGGACATCCGCAGCTATGGCTACACCTTC. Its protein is CASSLDIRSYGYTF.

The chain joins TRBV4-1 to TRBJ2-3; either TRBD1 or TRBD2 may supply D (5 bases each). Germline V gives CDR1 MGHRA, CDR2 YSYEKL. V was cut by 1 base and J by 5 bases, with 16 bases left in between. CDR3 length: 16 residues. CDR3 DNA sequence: TGCGCCAGCAGCCAAGGACGGGACCCTCGCGGAGATACGCAGTATTTT. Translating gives CASSQGRDPRGDTQYF.